Below, one T cell receptor (beta chain) is given with its context. This sample stems from a study of blood T cell repertoires in COVID-19. Across the study: Some COVID-19 samples were acute and others convalescent; all came from the United States, Italy and Spain.

The CDR3 length is 15 residues. The germline gives CDR1 KGHDR, CDR2 SFDVKD. The V and J ends lost 4 bases and 7 bases respectively, with 13 bases between them. Authors' methods: Reference gene primer amplification gave nucleated cell count estimates. Here immunoSEQ multiplex PCR was the method, and the copy in TCRdb shows in-frame clones only, minus some. V and J calls and clone size are those listed in that table; D and trimming were worked out from the DNA. The sample includes some 21,000 clones, roughly 80% of them seen just once. The sequence came from a man aged 55 to 70 with active COVID-19. The sequenced sample was peripheral blood. V usage is TRBV24-1 and J usage is TRBJ1-6, with D possibly matching TRBD1 (6 bases). The CDR3 loop reads CATSERQVANSPLHF. The CDR3 region has the DNA TGTGCCACCAGTGAACGACAGGTCGCAAATTCACCCCTCCACTTT.